A single T cell receptor beta chain is shown here with its context. This sample also contains other DNA sequences that code for the same CDR3. The record originates from a study of shared clonotypes between healthy human individuals. Libraries were prepared by immunoSEQ multiplex PCR; TCRdb keeps only in-frame clonotypes and omits some of them. In the table there are hundreds of thousands of clones, around 67% of which are singletons. In germline, CDR1 is SSHAT, CDR2 FNYEAQ (reference sequence). The V gene lost 1 base and the J gene lost 2 bases, with 5 bases spanning the gap. This CDR3 comprises 13 residues.

The sequence came from a woman in her 30s in good health. The chain uses TRBV7-7 and TRBJ2-5, with unresolved D. The sample consisted of memory CD4+ T cells sorted from blood. This sample's subset: CD45RA-negative fraction. This chain's CDR3 is CASSLDGQETQYF. The CDR3 region has the DNA TGTGCCAGCAGCTTAGACGGGCAAGAGACCCAGTACTTC.